This TCR beta chain was recorded in a study of shared clonotypes between healthy human individuals. Findings and limits, study-wide: Relative to clonotypes present in all four donors, those not shared had lower generation probabilities. Sequencing depth was predicted to influence how clonotypes are shared among donors.

Repertoires were generated with immunoSEQ multiplex PCR, while TCRdb's copy carries only in-frame clones and drops some. The sample consists of roughly 2.4 million clones, more than 90% of them appearing once. Germline CDR1 SEHNR, CDR2 FQNEAQ (reference sequence). This CDR3 contains 16 residues. V gave up 1 base and J gave up 2 bases, with 13 bases separating them. Concerning this clone: No antigen is known for it.

The receptor comes from a man aged 18 to 29 in good health. Sequenced material: naive CD4+ T cells sorted from blood. Subset described: CD45RA+ positively selected. The J gene is TRBJ2-3, the V gene TRBV7-9; a possible D gene is TRBD1 (6 bases). The CDR3 region is CASSLGPRTVTDTQYF. CDR3 nucleotides: TGTGCCAGCAGCTTAGGTCCTAGGACAGTCACAGATACGCAGTATTTT.